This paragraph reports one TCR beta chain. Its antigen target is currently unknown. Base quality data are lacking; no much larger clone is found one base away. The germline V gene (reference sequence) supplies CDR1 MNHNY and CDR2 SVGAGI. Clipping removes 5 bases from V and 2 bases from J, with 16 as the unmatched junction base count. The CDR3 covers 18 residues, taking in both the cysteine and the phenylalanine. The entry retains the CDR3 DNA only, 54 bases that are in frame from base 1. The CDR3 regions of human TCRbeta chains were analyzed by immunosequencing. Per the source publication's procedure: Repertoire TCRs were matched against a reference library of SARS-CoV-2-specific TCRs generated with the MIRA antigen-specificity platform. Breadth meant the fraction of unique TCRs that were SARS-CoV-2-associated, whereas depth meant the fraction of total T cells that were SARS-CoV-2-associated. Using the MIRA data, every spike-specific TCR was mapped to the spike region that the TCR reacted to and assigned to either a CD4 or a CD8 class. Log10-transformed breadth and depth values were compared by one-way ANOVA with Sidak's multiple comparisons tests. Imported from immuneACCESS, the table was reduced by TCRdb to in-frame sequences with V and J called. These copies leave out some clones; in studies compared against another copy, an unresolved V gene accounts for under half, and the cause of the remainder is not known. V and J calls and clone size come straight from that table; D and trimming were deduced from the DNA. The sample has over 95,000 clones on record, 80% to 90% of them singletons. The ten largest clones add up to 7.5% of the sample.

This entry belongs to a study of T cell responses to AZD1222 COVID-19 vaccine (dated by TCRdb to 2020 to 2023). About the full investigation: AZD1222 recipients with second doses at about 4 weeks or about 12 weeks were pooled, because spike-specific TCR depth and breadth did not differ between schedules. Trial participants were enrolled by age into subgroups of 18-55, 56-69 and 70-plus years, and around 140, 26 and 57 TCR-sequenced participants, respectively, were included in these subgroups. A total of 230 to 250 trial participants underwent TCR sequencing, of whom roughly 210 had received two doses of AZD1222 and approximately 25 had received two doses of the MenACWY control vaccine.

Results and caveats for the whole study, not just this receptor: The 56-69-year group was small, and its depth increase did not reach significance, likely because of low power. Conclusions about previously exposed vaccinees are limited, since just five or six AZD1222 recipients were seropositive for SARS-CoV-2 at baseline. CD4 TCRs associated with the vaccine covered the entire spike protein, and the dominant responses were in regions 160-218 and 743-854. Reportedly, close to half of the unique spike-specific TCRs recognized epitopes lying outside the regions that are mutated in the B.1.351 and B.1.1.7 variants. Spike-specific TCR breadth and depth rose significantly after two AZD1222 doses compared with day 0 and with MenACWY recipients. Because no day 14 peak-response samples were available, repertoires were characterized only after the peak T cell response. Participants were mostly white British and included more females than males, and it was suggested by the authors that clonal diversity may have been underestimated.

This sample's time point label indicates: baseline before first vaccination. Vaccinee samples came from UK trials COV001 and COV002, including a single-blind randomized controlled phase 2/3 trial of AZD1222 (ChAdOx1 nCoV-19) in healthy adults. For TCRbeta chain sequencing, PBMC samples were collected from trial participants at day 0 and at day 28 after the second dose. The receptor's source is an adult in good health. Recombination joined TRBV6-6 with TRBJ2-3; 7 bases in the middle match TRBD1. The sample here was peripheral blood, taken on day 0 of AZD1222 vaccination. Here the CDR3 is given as CASSLRGSTALVTDTQYF. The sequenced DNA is TGTGCCAGCAGTCTCAGGGGGTCGACCGCCTTAGTCACAGATACGCAGTATTTT.